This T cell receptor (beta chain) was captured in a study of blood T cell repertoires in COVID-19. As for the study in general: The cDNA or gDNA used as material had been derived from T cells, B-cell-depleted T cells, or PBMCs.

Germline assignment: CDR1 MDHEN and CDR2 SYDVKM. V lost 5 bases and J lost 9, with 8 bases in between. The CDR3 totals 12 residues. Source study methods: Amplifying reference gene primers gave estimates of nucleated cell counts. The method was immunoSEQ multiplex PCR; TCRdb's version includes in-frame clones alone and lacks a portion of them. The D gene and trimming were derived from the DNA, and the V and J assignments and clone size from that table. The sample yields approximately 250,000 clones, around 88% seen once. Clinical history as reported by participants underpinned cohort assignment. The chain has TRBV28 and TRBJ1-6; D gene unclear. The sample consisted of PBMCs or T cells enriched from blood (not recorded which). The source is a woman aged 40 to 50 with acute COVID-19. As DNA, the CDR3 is TGTGCCAGCAGTGCTGGAGGTTCACCCCTCCACTTT. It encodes CASSAGGSPLHF.